The T cell receptor (beta chain) under discussion was sequenced for a study of shared clonotypes between healthy human individuals. In the study overall: Donors had three CD4 naive, three CD4 memory, two CD8 naive and one CD8 memory plate apiece. Broader study findings: Rarefaction demonstrated incomplete sorted-subset sequencing despite large depth.

Here immunoSEQ multiplex PCR was the method, and the copy in TCRdb shows in-frame clones only, minus some. Of about 960,000 clones listed, over 75% are singletons. Splitting of CD4+ cells produced CD45RA+ naive and CD45RA-negative memory subsets. A remark on this clone: Its specificity is not known.

The origin of this receptor is a man younger than 35 in good health. Material for sequencing was memory CD4+ T cells sorted from blood. Subset: CD45RA-negative fraction.

The CDR3 sequence is CASSYSGGGPGETQYF. For the CDR3, the DNA is TGTGCCAGCAGTTACTCGGGGGGAGGGCCGGGGGAGACCCAGTACTTC. J is TRBJ2-5 and V is TRBV6-5, with TRBD2 matching 7 bases. The CDR3 runs to 16 residues. Unmatched junction bases numbered 9, after V lost 0 bases and J lost 5 bases. CDR1 and CDR2 (germline): MNHEY, SVGAGI.